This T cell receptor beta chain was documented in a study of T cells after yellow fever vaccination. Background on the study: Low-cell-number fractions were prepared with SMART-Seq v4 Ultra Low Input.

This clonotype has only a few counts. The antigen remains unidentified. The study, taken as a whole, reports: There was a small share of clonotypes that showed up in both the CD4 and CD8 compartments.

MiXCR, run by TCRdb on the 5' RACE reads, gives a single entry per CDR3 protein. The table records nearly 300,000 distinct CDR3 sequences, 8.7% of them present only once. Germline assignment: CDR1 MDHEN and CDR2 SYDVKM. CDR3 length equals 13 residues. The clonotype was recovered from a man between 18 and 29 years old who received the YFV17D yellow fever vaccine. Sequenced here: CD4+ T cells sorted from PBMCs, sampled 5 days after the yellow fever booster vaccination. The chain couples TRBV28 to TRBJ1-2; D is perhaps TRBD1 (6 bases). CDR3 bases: TGTGCGGCCCAGGGGTTAGCTAACTATGGCTACACCTTC. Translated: CAAQGLANYGYTF.